Sequencing of this TCR beta chain was carried out in a study of blood T cell repertoires in COVID-19. Looking at the study overall: Sources were T cells, B-cell-depleted T cells, or PBMCs; the material itself was cDNA or gDNA.

In the authors' workflow: Amplification from reference gene primers served as the basis for estimated nucleated cell counts. Assay used: immunoSEQ multiplex PCR; TCRdb lists only in-frame clones, some missing. The V and J calls and clone size are taken from that table; D and trimming were inferred from the DNA. Among roughly 290,000 clones listed, approximately 85% were seen once. Enrolled through a virtual design, the participants were between roughly 18 and 100 years of age and came from some 25 US areas. Self-reported history from a screening survey and questionnaire set each donor's cohort. Trimming stripped 3 bases from V and 2 bases from J, with 13 bases between. This CDR3 has 15 amino acids. Per the germline V gene, CDR1 is LGHDT and CDR2 is YNNKEL (reference sequence).

This TCR was recovered from a woman aged 30 to 39 who had recovered from COVID-19. Sequences were obtained from PBMCs or T cells enriched from blood (not recorded which). This chain connects TRBV3-1 (or the pseudogene TRBV3-2) to TRBJ1-1, with no clear D. CDR3 nucleotides: TGTGCCAGCAGCCACTCGGCGGCTTTAAACACTGAAGCTTTCTTT. As protein: CASSHSAALNTEAFF.